The present T cell receptor beta chain was sequenced within a study of blood T cell repertoires in COVID-19. Study-wide context: Whether acute or convalescent, the COVID-19 samples came from the United States, Italy and Spain. The analysed material was cDNA or gDNA that came from T cells, B-cell-depleted T cells, or PBMCs.

As processed by the authors: Amplified reference gene primers provided the basis for estimating nucleated cell counts. The assay was immunoSEQ multiplex PCR, and TCRdb's table has in-frame clones only and misses some. Clone size and V and J calls were adopted from that table, with D and trimming inferred from the DNA. The sample comprises roughly 26,000 clones, approximately 92% of which are singletons, and around 2% rests with the top ten. Sequenced material: peripheral blood. The clonotype comes from a human donor in a cohort sampled during active COVID-19.

In nucleotides, the CDR3 is TGTGCCAGCAGACACAGCACCGGGGAGCTGTTTTTT. Translation: CASRHSTGELFF. The chain has TRBV6-5 and TRBJ2-2; D is ambiguous. Trimming took 6 bases from V and 4 from J, leaving 6 bases between them. The CDR3 contains 12 residues. Looked up from germline, CDR1 is MNHEY and CDR2 is SVGAGI.